This T cell receptor beta chain came from a study of T-cell reconstitution after alpha-beta-depleted transplantation in children. Looked up from germline, CDR1 is SGHTA and CDR2 is FQGTGA. The trim removed 5 bases at V and 8 bases at J, leaving 8 bases unmatched. The CDR3 is 13 residues long. TCRbeta library construction was performed incorporating unique molecular identifiers. TCRdb called the PCR reads again in MiXCR, with one record for every CDR3 protein. The sample shows 330,000 or so distinct CDR3 sequences, around a tenth of them seen only once. This clonotype was seen many times. The chain uses TRBV7-3 and TRBJ1-2; TRBD1 agrees at 7 bases. The source material was PBMCs, sampled before TCRalphabeta/CD19-depleted stem cell transplant. The source is a boy in the first two years of life with acute myeloid leukemia, due to receive a stem cell transplant. The CDR3 protein is CASSQSTGQGYTF. Here the CDR3 DNA reads TGTGCCAGCAGCCAATCGACAGGGCAAGGCTACACCTTC.